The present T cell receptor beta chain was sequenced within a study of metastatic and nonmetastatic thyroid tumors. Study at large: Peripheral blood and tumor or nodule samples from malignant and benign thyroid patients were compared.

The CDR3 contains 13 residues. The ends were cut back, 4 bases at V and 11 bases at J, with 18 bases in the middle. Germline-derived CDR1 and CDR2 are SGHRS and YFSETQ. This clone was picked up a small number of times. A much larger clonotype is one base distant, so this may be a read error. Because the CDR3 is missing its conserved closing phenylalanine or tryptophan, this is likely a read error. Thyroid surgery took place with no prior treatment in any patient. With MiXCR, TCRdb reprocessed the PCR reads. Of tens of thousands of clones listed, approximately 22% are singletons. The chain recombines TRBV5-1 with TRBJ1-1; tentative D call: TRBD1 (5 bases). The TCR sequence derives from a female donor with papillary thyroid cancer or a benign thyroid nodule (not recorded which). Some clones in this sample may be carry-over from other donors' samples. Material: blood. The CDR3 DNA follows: TGCGCCAGCAGCCCAGACTATCACAGGACCGCTTTCTCT. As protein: CASSPDYHRTAFS.